A single sample gave rise to the 18 T cell receptor beta chains below, sequenced in a study of cytomegalovirus exposure and HLA in healthy donors. The primer mix had 60 Vbeta and 13 Jbeta primers. Some clones are missing from TCRdb's copy, which holds only in-frame ones; the method was immunoSEQ multiplex PCR. Its listing shows around 140,000 clones. Sequenced material: PBMCs. The receptors originated from a man aged 18 to 29 in good health and CMV-seronegative.

This chain uses TRBV9 with TRBJ1-1; 7 bases align to TRBD1. The germline CDR1 and CDR2 sequences are SGDLS and YYNGEE. J was trimmed by 6 bases and V by 4 bases; bases with no gene match: 9. The CDR3 length is 14 residues. Here the CDR3 reads CASSPTTGYAEAFF. The CDR3 bases are TGTGCCAGCAGCCCAACGACAGGGTACGCTGAAGCTTTCTTT.

V gene TRBV29-1 combines with J gene TRBJ1-2; 8 bases are a match to TRBD1. Trimming cost V 3 bases and J 4 bases; bases outside gene matches: 7. CDR1 is SQVTM and CDR2 is ANQGSEA in the germline V gene. The CDR3 runs to 14 residues. CDR3 loop: CSVDPTGEVYGYTF. The CDR3 DNA reads TGCAGCGTTGATCCGACAGGGGAGGTCTATGGCTACACCTTC.

This chain joins TRBV30 and TRBJ2-5, with D possibly TRBD1 on 6 matching bases. Germline V gene data show CDR1 as GTSNPN and CDR2 as SVGIG (reference sequence). The length of the CDR3 is 13 residues. V lost 2 bases, J lost 2 bases, and 9 bases lay in between. The CDR3 is CAWSPGTQETQYF. The DNA of the CDR3 is TGTGCCTGGAGTCCCGGGACACAAGAGACCCAGTACTTC.

V usage is TRBV6-1 and J usage is TRBJ1-4; the D gene is possibly TRBD1 (6 bases). There are 14 residues in the CDR3. The V gene lost 4 bases and the J gene lost 4 bases, with 10 bases spanning the gap. CDR1 and CDR2 (germline): MNHNS, SASEGT. The CDR3 reads CASSVDSFNEKLFF. CDR3 in DNA: TGTGCCAGCAGTGTGGACAGCTTTAATGAAAAACTGTTTTTT.

The chain employs TRBV6-1 and TRBJ2-7; TRBD2 might be the D (5 bases). Trimming removed 5 bases at V and 4 bases at J, with 18 bases between. The CDR3 is 15 residues long. Germline V gene sequence: CDR1 MNHNS, CDR2 SASEGT. CDR3 bases: TGTGCCAGCAGTCCCCCGGCGGGCAGAAGATACGAGCAGTACTTC. This encodes CASSPPAGRRYEQYF.

Worth noting for this clone: A read error may account for a junction end that differs from germline. The V call is TRBV7-2, the J call TRBJ2-2; D unclear. The CDR3 length is 12 residues. CDR1 SGHTA and CDR2 FQGNSA come from the germline V gene. This CDR3 is CAGSFSTGELFF. The CDR3 nucleotides read TGTGCCGGCAGCTTTAGCACCGGGGAGCTGTTTTTT. The variable domain in full, completed from reference TRBV7-2 and TRBJ2-2, reads GAGVSQSPSNKVTEKGKDVELRCDPISGHTALYWYRQSLGQGLEFLIYFQGNSAPDKSGLPSDRFSAERTGGSVSTLTIQRTQQEDSAVYLCAGSFSTGELFFGEGSRLTVL.

With regard to this clone: Other DNA sequences in this specimen translate into the identical CDR3. V is TRBV19 and J is TRBJ1-2; D unresolved. The CDR3 length is 12 residues. The V and J ends lost 3 bases and 4 bases respectively, with 6 bases between them. CDR1 and CDR2 from the germline V gene are LNHDA and SQIVND (reference sequence). CDR3 residues: CASSISVYGYTF. The CDR3 DNA is TGTGCCAGTAGTATCTCAGTCTATGGCTACACCTTC.

This rearrangement joins TRBV28 to TRBJ2-3, with TRBD1 identical over 8 bases. Germline V lookup: CDR1 MDHEN, CDR2 SYDVKM. V lost 7 bases and J lost 3; bases outside the gene matches: 9. The CDR3 is 15 residues long. CDR3 region: CASTLTGVRTDTQYF. The CDR3 DNA is TGTGCCAGCACATTGACAGGGGTTCGGACAGATACGCAGTATTTT.

The chain couples TRBV7-9 to TRBJ1-3; D is uncertain. Germline V gene sequence: CDR1 SEHNR, CDR2 FQNEAQ (reference sequence). The CDR3 contains 17 residues. V shed 5 bases and J shed 4 bases, with 21 bases lying between them. CDR3 residues: CASSPVTRTTGGNTIYF. In nucleotides, the CDR3 is TGTGCCAGCAGCCCCGTCACACGAACAACGGGAGGAAACACCATATATTTT.

This chain links TRBV6-5 with TRBJ1-1; a weak D match, TRBD1 (6 bases). Deletions cut 6 bases from V and 5 bases from J, with 19 bases between. The CDR3 is 15 residues long. The V gene's germline CDR1 is MNHEY and CDR2 SVGAGI. CDR3: CASRPTTGLGTEAFF. CDR3 DNA: TGTGCCAGCAGACCGACGACAGGCTTGGGGACTGAAGCTTTCTTT.

The chain links TRBV14 to TRBJ2-5; 7 positions match TRBD1. Germline V gives CDR1 SGHDN, CDR2 FVKESK. The CDR3 contains 15 residues. After removal of 1 base from V and 2 bases from J, the junction contained 4 bases not matched to a gene. CDR3 protein: CASSQGLGQQETQYF. As DNA, the CDR3 is TGTGCCAGCAGCCAAGGCCTGGGACAGCAAGAGACCCAGTACTTC.

The rearrangement links TRBV6-8 to TRBJ2-7; D is ambiguous. V was pared by 0 bases and J by 2 bases, with 5 bases between. Germline V CDR1 and CDR2: MNHGY, SAAAGT. CDR3 length equals 13 residues. CDR3 DNA: TGTGCCAGCAGTTACTCGCTAGCCTACGAGCAGTACTTC. It specifies CASSYSLAYEQYF.

The chain couples TRBV4-1 to TRBJ2-1; TRBD1 aligns across 9 bases. Germline V gene data show CDR1 as MGHRA and CDR2 as YSYEKL. The CDR3 is 15 residues long. J was trimmed by 9 bases and V by 4 bases; bases with no gene match: 10. The CDR3 bases are TGCGCCAGCAGCCGAAGCCGGGACAGGGTGCGTGAGCAGTTCTTC. It specifies CASSRSRDRVREQFF.

V is TRBV18 and J is TRBJ2-1; TRBD2 might be the D (5 bases). This CDR3 is built from 17 residues. Germline lookup yields CDR1 KGHSH and CDR2 LQKENI. V was pared by 4 bases and J by 5 bases, with 21 bases between. CDR3 sequence (DNA): TGTGCCAGCTCACTTAGGAGCGCCGGAGGTCGGAACAATGAGCAGTTCTTC. This translates into CASSLRSAGGRNNEQFF.

The chain joins TRBV5-1 to TRBJ1-4; D call uncertain. Germline V gene lookup returns CDR1 SGHRS and CDR2 YFSETQ. There are 13 residues in the CDR3. Trimming shortened V by 2 bases and J by 5 bases, and 7 bases separated the two germline ends. DNA for the CDR3: TGCGCCAGCAGCTTTTCACAGAATGAAAAACTGTTTTTT. Its protein product is CASSFSQNEKLFF.

Details on this clone: One end of the junction does not line up with germline, which may come from a read error. The chain uses TRBV2 and TRBJ1-2; TRBD1 matches at 9 bases. Germline loops: CDR1 SNHLY, CDR2 FYNNEI. This CDR3 has 17 residues. DNA for the CDR3: TGTGCCAGCAGGAGGACAGGGGCATTCGAGTGGGGTCATGATGGGAGGTTC. It is translated as CASRRTGAFEWGHDGRF.

V gene TRBV5-1 combines with J gene TRBJ2-7; 11 nucleotides align to TRBD2. The CDR3 runs 15 residues. V lost 4 bases and J lost 3; bases outside the gene matches: 6. CDR1 is SGHRS, CDR2 YFSETQ, per germline. In nucleotides, the CDR3 is TGCGCCAGCAGCCCCGGGACTAGCGGTCTCTACGAGCAGTACTTC. Translated: CASSPGTSGLYEQYF.

V usage is TRBV7-2 and J usage is TRBJ2-2, with TRBD2 matching over 7 bases. V trimming: 3 bases; J trimming: 6 bases; junction bases outside the gene matches: 4. This CDR3 has 14 amino acids. CDR1 is SGHTA, CDR2 FQGNSA, per germline. Written as DNA, the CDR3 is TGTGCCAGCAGCTTTCGCGGGGGAGCCGGGGAGCTGTTTTTT. Protein: CASSFRGGAGELFF.